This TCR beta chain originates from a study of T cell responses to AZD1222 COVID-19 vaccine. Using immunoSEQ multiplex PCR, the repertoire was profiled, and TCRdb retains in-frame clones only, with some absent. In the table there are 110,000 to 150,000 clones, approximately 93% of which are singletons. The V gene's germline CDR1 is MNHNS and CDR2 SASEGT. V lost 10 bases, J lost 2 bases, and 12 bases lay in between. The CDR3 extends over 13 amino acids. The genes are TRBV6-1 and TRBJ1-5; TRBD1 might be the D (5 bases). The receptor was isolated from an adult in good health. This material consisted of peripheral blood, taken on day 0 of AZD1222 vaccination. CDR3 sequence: CATLWGGNQPQHF. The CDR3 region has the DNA TGTGCCACCCTCTGGGGGGGCAATCAGCCCCAGCATTTT.